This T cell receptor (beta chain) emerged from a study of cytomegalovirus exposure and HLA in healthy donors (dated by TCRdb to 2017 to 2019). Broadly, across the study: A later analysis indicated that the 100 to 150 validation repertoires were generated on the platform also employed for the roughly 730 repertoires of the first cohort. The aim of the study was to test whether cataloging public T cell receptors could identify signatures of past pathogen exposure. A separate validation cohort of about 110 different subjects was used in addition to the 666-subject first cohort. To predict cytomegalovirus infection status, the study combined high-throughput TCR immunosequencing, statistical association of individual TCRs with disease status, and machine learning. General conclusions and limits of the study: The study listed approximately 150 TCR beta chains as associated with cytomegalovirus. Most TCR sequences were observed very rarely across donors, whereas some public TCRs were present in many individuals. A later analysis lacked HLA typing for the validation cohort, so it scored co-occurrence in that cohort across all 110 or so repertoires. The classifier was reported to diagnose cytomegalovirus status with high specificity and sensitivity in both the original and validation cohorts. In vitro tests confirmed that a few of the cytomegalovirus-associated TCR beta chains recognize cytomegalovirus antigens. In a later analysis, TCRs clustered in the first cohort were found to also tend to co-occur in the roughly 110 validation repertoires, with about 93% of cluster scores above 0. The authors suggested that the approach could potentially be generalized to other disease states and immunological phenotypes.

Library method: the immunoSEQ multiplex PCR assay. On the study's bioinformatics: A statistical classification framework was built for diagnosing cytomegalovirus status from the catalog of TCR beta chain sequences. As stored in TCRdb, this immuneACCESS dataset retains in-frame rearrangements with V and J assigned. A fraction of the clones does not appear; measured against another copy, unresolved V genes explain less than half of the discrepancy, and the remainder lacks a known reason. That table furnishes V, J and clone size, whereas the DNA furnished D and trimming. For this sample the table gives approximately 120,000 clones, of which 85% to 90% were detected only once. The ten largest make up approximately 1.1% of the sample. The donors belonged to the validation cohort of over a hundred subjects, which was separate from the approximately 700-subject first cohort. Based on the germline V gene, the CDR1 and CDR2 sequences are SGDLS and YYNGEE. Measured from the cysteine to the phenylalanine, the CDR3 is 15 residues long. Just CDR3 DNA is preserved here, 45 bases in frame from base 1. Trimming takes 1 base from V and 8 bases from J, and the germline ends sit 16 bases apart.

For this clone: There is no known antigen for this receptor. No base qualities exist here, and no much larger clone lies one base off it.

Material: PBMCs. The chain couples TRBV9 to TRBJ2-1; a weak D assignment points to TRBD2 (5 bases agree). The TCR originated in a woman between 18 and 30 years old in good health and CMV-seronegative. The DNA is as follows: TGTGCCAGCAGCGTACAATCGGGGTCCGGGGATGAGCAGTTCTTC. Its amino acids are CASSVQSGSGDEQFF.